These 29 T cell receptor beta chains came from one sample sequenced in a study of blood T cell repertoires in COVID-19. TCRdb keeps only in-frame clones here, not all; method: immunoSEQ multiplex PCR. Of about 410,000 clones in the sample, about nine tenths were seen once. Sequencing used PBMCs or T cells enriched from blood (not recorded which). The source of these receptors is a man aged 18 to 30 who had recovered from COVID-19.

This clone was observed a single time. The rearrangement links TRBV30 to TRBJ2-7; 9 bases map to TRBD1. Germline V gives CDR1 GTSNPN, CDR2 SVGIG (reference sequence). The CDR3 totals 14 residues. Germline trimming cut 4 bases from V and 0 bases from J; bases unmatched to any gene: 4. The CDR3 spells CAWTRQGGSYEQYF. CDR3 nucleotide sequence: TGTGCCTGGACCCGACAGGGGGGCTCCTACGAGCAGTACTTC.

The rearrangement links TRBV7-2 to TRBJ1-5; D gene uncertain. Germline V CDR1 and CDR2: SGHTA, FQGNSA. This CDR3 is 15 amino acids long. Trimming took off 4 bases at V and 4 bases at J, with 14 bases between the two ends. DNA of the CDR3: TGTGCCAGCAGCTGGGATGGACGGAGGAATCAGCCCCAGCATTTT. It codes for CASSWDGRRNQPQHF.

V gene TRBV3-1 (or the pseudogene TRBV3-2) combines with J gene TRBJ2-7, with 11 bases aligning to TRBD2. V lost 4 bases, J lost 3 bases, and 5 bases stayed unmatched. Germline V gene sequence: CDR1 LGHDT, CDR2 YNNKEL (reference sequence). The CDR3 is 15 amino acids. Here the CDR3 DNA reads TGTGCCAGCAGCCGGGCTAGCGGGGGGTTCTACGAGCAGTACTTC. It codes for CASSRASGGFYEQYF.

The CDR3 loop is CATTGLAGGEQFF. In DNA form, the CDR3 reads TGTGCCACCACGGGACTAGCGGGGGGTGAGCAGTTCTTC. The chain employs TRBV2 and TRBJ2-1; 15 nucleotides align to TRBD2. Germline lookup yields CDR1 SNHLY and CDR2 FYNNEI. The ends lost 10 bases at V and 9 bases at J; junction bases unmatched: 4. This CDR3 is built from 13 residues.

The chain is built from TRBV12-5 and TRBJ1-6; perhaps TRBD1 as D (6 bases). Trimming cost V 3 bases and J 5 bases, with 17 bases left between them. The CDR3 consists of 17 residues. Per the germline V gene, CDR1 is LGHNT and CDR2 is FRNRAP. The CDR3 region has the DNA TGTGCTAGTGGTTTCCGGCGTGACAGGTCCGATAATTCACCCCTCCACTTT. This codes for CASGFRRDRSDNSPLHF.

The rearrangement uses TRBV24-1 and TRBJ2-5, with 11 bases matching TRBD2. The CDR3 has 16 residues. CDR1 KGHDR and CDR2 SFDVKD come from the germline V gene. Trimming cost V 1 base and J 4 bases; bases outside gene matches: 4. The CDR3 region has the DNA TGTGCCACCAGTGATTTCGAACTAGCGGGAGCAGAGACCCAGTACTTC. This codes for CATSDFELAGAETQYF.

The chain combines TRBV3-1 (or the pseudogene TRBV3-2) with TRBJ1-6; no clear D. V was cut by 0 bases and J by 8 bases, with 8 bases left in between. This CDR3 comprises 14 residues. CDR1 and CDR2 (germline): LGHDT, YNNKEL (reference sequence). CDR3 in amino acids: CASSQDQAYSPLHF. The CDR3 nucleotides are TGTGCCAGCAGCCAAGATCAGGCCTATTCACCCCTCCACTTT.

The genes are TRBV19 and TRBJ2-1; possible D gene TRBD1, 5 bases. CDR1 and CDR2 from the germline V gene are LNHDA and SQIVND (reference sequence). V was clipped by 3 bases and J by 4 bases, with 7 bases between them. CDR3 length equals 13 residues. The CDR3 DNA follows: TGTGCCAGTAGTATTTCAGGGTACAATGAGCAGTTCTTC. This gives the protein CASSISGYNEQFF.

This CDR3 reads CASSGGTVDEQFF. The CDR3 coding sequence is TGTGCCAGCAGCGGAGGGACGGTCGATGAGCAGTTCTTC. V is TRBV7-9 and J is TRBJ2-1; the D gene is possibly TRBD2 (6 bases). V lost 5 bases and J 8 bases, leaving 13 bases between the germline ends. Germline CDR1 is SEHNR and CDR2 is FQNEAQ (reference sequence). There are 13 residues in the CDR3.

This chain links TRBV19 with TRBJ2-7, with D maybe TRBD1 (5 bases). CDR1 is LNHDA and CDR2 is SQIVND in the germline V gene (reference sequence). V dropped 5 bases and J dropped 5 bases, with 7 bases sitting between them. The CDR3 contains 11 residues. The CDR3 loop is CASSARDEQYF. In DNA form, the CDR3 reads TGTGCCAGTAGTGCCAGGGACGAGCAGTACTTC.

This clone was observed a single time. The chain uses TRBV6-5 and TRBJ1-5; D call uncertain. From germline, CDR1 is MNHEY and CDR2 SVGAGI. With 7 bases removed from V and 1 base from J, the gap between germline ends came to 8 bases. The CDR3 contains 13 residues. The CDR3 protein is CASNSGSNQPQHF. The DNA of the CDR3 is TGTGCCAGCAATTCGGGAAGCAATCAGCCCCAGCATTTT.

CDR3: CASSPRGEPNTGELFF. In DNA form, the CDR3 reads TGTGCCAGCAGCCCACGGGGGGAGCCGAACACCGGGGAGCTGTTTTTT. The chain recombines TRBV4-2 with TRBJ2-2; 7 nucleotides line up with TRBD2. There are 16 residues in the CDR3. V gave up 4 bases and J gave up 0 bases; unmatched junction bases: 5. Germline V CDR1 and CDR2: LGHNA, YNFKEQ.

The chain couples TRBV11-3 to TRBJ2-7; 7 bases fit TRBD1. In germline, CDR1 is SGHNT, CDR2 YENEEA. This CDR3 is built from 15 residues. V was clipped by 1 base and J by 4 bases; unmatched bases: 7. The CDR3 DNA is TGTGCCAGCAGCTTAGGGGACAGTACTGTATACGAGCAGTACTTC. This gives the protein CASSLGDSTVYEQYF.

The chain is built from TRBV28 and TRBJ1-6; no clear D gene. The CDR3 runs 18 residues. Trimming stripped 0 bases from V and 7 bases from J, with 19 bases between. CDR1 MDHEN and CDR2 SYDVKM come from the germline V gene. The CDR3 reads CASSLWDPYGRENSPLHF. DNA for the CDR3: TGTGCCAGCAGTTTATGGGACCCTTACGGGAGGGAAAATTCACCCCTCCACTTT.

The genes are TRBV19 and TRBJ2-7; 8 bases are shared with TRBD1. Germline values: CDR1 LNHDA, CDR2 SQIVND (reference sequence). The CDR3 runs to 14 residues. V lost 3 bases to trimming and J lost 3 bases; unmatched junction nucleotides: 4. The CDR3 here is CASSITGGVYEQYF. The CDR3 DNA reads TGTGCCAGTAGTATCACAGGGGGAGTCTACGAGCAGTACTTC.

J is TRBJ2-1 and V is TRBV5-8; D call uncertain. V dropped 2 bases and J dropped 8 bases, with 5 bases sitting between them. This CDR3 region has 11 residues. The V gene's germline CDR1 is SGHTS and CDR2 YDEGEE. CDR3 protein: CASSFLYEQFF. CDR3 DNA sequence: TGTGCCAGCAGCTTCCTCTATGAGCAGTTCTTC.

The CDR3 bases are TGTGCCAGCAGGGGGGGACAGCCATATAGCAATCAGCCCCAGCATTTT. It encodes CASRGGQPYSNQPQHF. The chain uses TRBV7-8 and TRBJ1-5; the match to TRBD1 covers 7 bases. This CDR3 is 16 amino acids long. Germline CDR1 is SGHVS and CDR2 is FQNEAQ. Trimming at V came to 6 bases and at J to 0 bases, leaving 8 bases not matched to a gene.

The V call is TRBV28, the J call TRBJ1-2, with D tentatively TRBD1 (5 bases). V was pared by 3 bases and J by 2 bases, with 10 bases between. Germline V gene sequence: CDR1 MDHEN, CDR2 SYDVKM. The CDR3 has 14 residues. The CDR3: CASSFGAGNYGYTF. For the CDR3, the DNA is TGTGCCAGCAGTTTCGGGGCGGGAAACTATGGCTACACCTTC.

The CDR3, as DNA: TGTGCCAGCAGCCGCAACGTGGAGACTGAAGCTTTCTTT. Protein product: CASSRNVETEAFF. V gene TRBV5-4 combines with J gene TRBJ1-1; D unclear. Germline V gene data show CDR1 as SGHNT and CDR2 as YYREEE (reference sequence). There are 13 residues in the CDR3. The V end was cut by 4 bases, the J end by 5 bases, with 12 bases between. Full variable domain (outside the CDR3, taken from reference TRBV5-4 and TRBJ1-1): ETGVTQSPTHLIKTRGQQVTLRCSSQSGHNTVSWYQQALGQGPQFIFQYYREEENGRGNFPPRFSGLQFPNYSSELNVNALELDDSALYLCASSRNVETEAFFGQGTRLTVV.

The chain links TRBV28 to TRBJ1-6, with D possibly being TRBD1 (6 bases). This CDR3 spans 13 amino acids. The V gene lost 6 bases and the J gene lost 8 bases, with 11 bases spanning the gap. From germline, CDR1 is MDHEN and CDR2 SYDVKM. Here the CDR3 reads CASRGQSHSPLHF. The DNA of the CDR3 is TGTGCCAGCAGAGGACAGTCTCATTCACCCCTCCACTTT.

The chain recombines TRBV9 with TRBJ2-1, with 9 bases matching TRBD2. The germline CDR1 and CDR2 sequences are SGDLS and YYNGEE. The CDR3 sequence is 15 residues long. Trimming cost V 0 bases and J 9 bases; bases outside gene matches: 7. The CDR3 here is CASSVGLAGIGEQFF. The DNA for the CDR3 is TGTGCCAGCAGCGTAGGGCTAGCGGGAATCGGTGAGCAGTTCTTC.

Worth noting for this clone: Germline is not matched at one junction end, which may reflect a read error. CDR3 protein: CASSSRDRQEIQYF. CDR3 DNA sequence: TGTGCCAGCAGCTCCCGGGACAGACAAGAGATCCAGTACTTC. The gene calls are TRBV7-9 and TRBJ2-5; the match to TRBD1 covers 7 bases. From germline, CDR1 is SEHNR and CDR2 FQNEAQ (reference sequence). This CDR3 contains 14 residues. Looking up the rest from reference TRBV7-9 and TRBJ2-5 gives the full variable domain: DTGVSQNPRHKITKRGQNVTFRCDPISEHNRLYWYRQTLGQGPEFLTYFQNEAQLEKSRLLSDRFSAERPKGSFSTLEIQRTEQGDSAMYLCASSSRDRQEIQYFGPGTRLLVL.

The chain is built from TRBV18 and TRBJ1-5, with D possibly matching TRBD1 (5 bases). Germline lookup yields CDR1 KGHSH and CDR2 LQKENI. Trimming pared 0 bases from V and 8 bases from J, leaving 11 bases between. The CDR3 length is 14 residues. Here the CDR3 reads CASSPPSQGEPQHF. CDR3 coding DNA: TGTGCCAGCTCACCACCATCCCAGGGTGAGCCCCAGCATTTT.

The V call is TRBV30, the J call TRBJ2-3; TRBD2 matches 12 bases. Germline CDR1 and CDR2: GTSNPN and SVGIG (reference sequence). This CDR3 is built from 16 residues. V lost 1 base to trimming and J lost 8 bases; unmatched junction nucleotides: 10. The CDR3: CAWSATRLAGAGTQYF. In nucleotides, the CDR3 is TGTGCCTGGAGTGCCACCCGACTAGCGGGAGCCGGTACGCAGTATTTT.

V and J are TRBV28 and TRBJ1-1; a possible D gene is TRBD1 (6 bases). Trimming shortened V by 7 bases and J by 1 base, and 19 bases separated the two germline ends. The CDR3 has 16 amino acids. Germline assignment: CDR1 MDHEN and CDR2 SYDVKM. Here the CDR3 DNA reads TGTGCCAGCATCTCGTTGGGGGCAGGGCGGAACACTGAAGCTTTCTTT. Translation gives CASISLGAGRNTEAFF.

The CDR3 region is CASRSGVNYGYTF. CDR3 sequence (DNA): TGTGCCAGTAGGTCAGGGGTCAACTATGGCTACACCTTC. The V and J genes are TRBV28 and TRBJ1-2, with D possibly TRBD1 on 6 matching bases. The CDR3 totals 13 residues. Trimming cost V 9 bases and J 2 bases, with 13 bases left between them. Germline CDR1 and CDR2: MDHEN and SYDVKM.

J is TRBJ1-4 and V is TRBV2; 10 bases fit TRBD1. Germline assignment: CDR1 SNHLY and CDR2 FYNNEI. This CDR3 contains 13 residues. Trimming cost V 7 bases and J 8 bases; bases outside gene matches: 4. CDR3 amino acids: CASMGGQGEKLFF. CDR3 DNA: TGTGCCAGCATGGGGGGACAGGGGGAAAAACTGTTTTTT. The full variable domain, with the rest looked up from reference TRBV2 and TRBJ1-4, is EPEVTQTPSHQVTQMGQEVILRCVPISNHLYFYWYRQILGQKVEFLVSFYNNEISEKSEIFDDQFSVERPDGSNFTLKIRSTKLEDSAMYFCASMGGQGEKLFFGSGTQLSVL.

The rearrangement links TRBV21-1 to TRBJ2-3; no check of the table's D call, TRBD2, against the DNA was made. TRBV21-1 is marked as a pseudogene. This CDR3 spans 19 amino acids. CDR3: CASSKVAGLGVPSTDTQYF. In DNA form, the CDR3 reads TGTGCCAGCAGCAAAGTAGCCGGACTAGGGGTTCCTAGCACAGATACGCAGTATTTT.

The chain joins TRBV27 to TRBJ1-1; 8 nucleotides agree with TRBD1. Germline lookup yields CDR1 MNHEY and CDR2 SMNVEV (reference sequence). V was clipped by 6 bases and J by 6 bases; unmatched bases: 6. The CDR3 is 13 amino acids. Written as DNA, the CDR3 is TGTGCCAGCAGAACGACAGGGGCGTCTGAAGCTTTCTTT. Translation gives CASRTTGASEAFF.